This TCR beta chain was recorded in a study of T cell responses to AZD1222 COVID-19 vaccine. Study context: Samples with a second dose at about 4 or about 12 weeks were pooled together. Overall study findings and caveats: Unmutated variant regions are reportedly targeted by nearly half of spike-specific TCRs. Dominant at 160-218 and 743-854, vaccine-associated CD4 TCRs also spanned spike.

The repertoire was sequenced with immunoSEQ multiplex PCR; TCRdb's copy has only in-frame clones and lacks some. Among around 200,000 clones listed, 88% were seen once. Details on this clone: What it binds is not known.

The clonotype comes from an adult in good health. The sample consisted of peripheral blood, taken on day 0 of AZD1222 vaccination.

The CDR3: CSARDRGRGGELFF. CDR3 DNA: TGCAGCGCACGGGACAGGGGTAGGGGCGGGGAGCTGTTTTTT. The chain combines TRBV29-1 with TRBJ2-2; 10 bases fit TRBD1. V lost 7 bases, J lost 7 bases, and 9 bases stayed unmatched. The CDR3 has 14 amino acids. Germline CDR1 and CDR2: SQVTM and ANQGSEA.